These 6 T cell receptor beta chains were all obtained from the same sample, sequenced in a study of Graves' ophthalmopathy and Graves' hyperthyroidism. RNA transcripts were the source from which TCR beta CDR3 regions were amplified. First-round RT-PCR with HTBI primers preceded a second-round multiplex PCR. TCRdb ran MiXCR on the multiplex PCR reads and lists one entry per CDR3 protein. The top ten clones hold around 10% of a sample with over a million distinct CDR3 sequences, about 38% of them seen once. The sample consisted of peripheral blood or thyroid tissue (not recorded which). The receptors originated from an adult man with Graves' hyperthyroidism.

Comment on this clonotype: Mismatch with germline at one junction end may stem from a read error. This sequence joins TRBV4-3 and TRBJ2-6, with 10 bases that match TRBD2. CDR1 is LGHNA and CDR2 is YSLEER in the germline V gene. The CDR3 sequence is 15 residues long. For the CDR3, the DNA is TGCGCCAGCAGCTATCGAACTAGCGGGGCCTACGTCCTGACTTTC. Translating gives CASSYRTSGAYVLTF.

The rearrangement uses TRBV29-1 and TRBJ2-7; 12 nucleotides align to TRBD1. The length of the CDR3 is 14 residues. Germline V CDR1 and CDR2: SQVTM, ANQGSEA. This CDR3 reads CSYPGQGARNEQYF. The CDR3 nucleotides read TGCAGTTACCCGGGACAGGGGGCGAGGAACGAGCAGTACTTC.

This clonotype was counted many times. V and J are TRBV5-1 and TRBJ2-7, with 7 nucleotides matching TRBD1. CDR1 is SGHRS and CDR2 is YFSETQ in the germline V gene. Losses at the gene ends were 5 bases for V and 6 bases for J; bases not matched to a gene: 8. This CDR3 has 13 amino acids. This CDR3 is CASSVDRIGEQYF. The CDR3 bases are TGCGCCAGCAGTGTGGACAGGATCGGCGAGCAGTACTTC.

The J gene is TRBJ1-1, the V gene TRBV7-9; no definite D call. The CDR3 is 14 amino acids. CDR1 and CDR2 (germline): SEHNR, FQNEAQ (reference sequence). Trimming shortened V by 5 bases and J by 3 bases, and 13 bases separated the two germline ends. In nucleotides, the CDR3 is TGTGCCAGCAGCCTGGCTGTTGTGTACACTGAAGCTTTCTTT. It encodes CASSLAVVYTEAFF.

This clonotype was seen a handful of times. The chain is built from TRBV28 and TRBJ2-5; the D gene could be TRBD1 or TRBD2 (5 bases each). Germline CDR1 and CDR2: MDHEN and SYDVKM. The length of the CDR3 is 14 residues. Trimming shortened V by 1 base and J by 7 bases, and 13 bases separated the two germline ends. The CDR3 nucleotides read TGTGCCAGCAGTTTATCTGCGGCGAGGGGGACCCAGTACTTC. Its protein is CASSLSAARGTQYF.

The chain recombines TRBV11-2 with TRBJ2-7; D is unresolved. Germline CDR1 and CDR2: SGHAT and FQNNGV. This CDR3 has 17 residues. Trimming took off 2 bases at V and 2 bases at J, with 19 bases between the two ends. The CDR3 bases are TGTGCCAGCAGCTTACAAGGGATCTGGCAGCCCACCTACGAGCAGTACTTC. It is translated as CASSLQGIWQPTYEQYF. Based on the CDR3 plus reference TRBV11-2 and TRBJ2-7, the full variable domain is EAGVAQSPRYKIIEKRQSVAFWCNPISGHATLYWYQQILGQGPKLLIQFQNNGVVDDSQLPKDRFSAERLKGVDSTLKIQPAKLEDSAVYLCASSLQGIWQPTYEQYFGPGTRLTVT.